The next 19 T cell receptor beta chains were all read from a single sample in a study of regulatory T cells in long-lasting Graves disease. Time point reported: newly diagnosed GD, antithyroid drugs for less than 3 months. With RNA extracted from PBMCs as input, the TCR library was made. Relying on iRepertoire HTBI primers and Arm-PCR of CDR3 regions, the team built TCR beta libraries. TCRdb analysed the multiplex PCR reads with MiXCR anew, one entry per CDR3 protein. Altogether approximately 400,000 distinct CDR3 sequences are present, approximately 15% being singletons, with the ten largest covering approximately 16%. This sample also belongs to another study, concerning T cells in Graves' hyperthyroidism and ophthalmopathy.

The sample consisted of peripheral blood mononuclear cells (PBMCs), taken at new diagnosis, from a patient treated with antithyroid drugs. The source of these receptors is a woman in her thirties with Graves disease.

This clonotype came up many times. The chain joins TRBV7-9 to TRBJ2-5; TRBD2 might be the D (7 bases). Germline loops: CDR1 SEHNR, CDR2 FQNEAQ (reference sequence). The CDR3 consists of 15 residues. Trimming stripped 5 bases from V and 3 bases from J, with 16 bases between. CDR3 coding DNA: TGTGCCAGCAGCCCACCAGTAGGGGGGGAAGAGACCCAGTACTTC. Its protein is CASSPPVGGEETQYF.

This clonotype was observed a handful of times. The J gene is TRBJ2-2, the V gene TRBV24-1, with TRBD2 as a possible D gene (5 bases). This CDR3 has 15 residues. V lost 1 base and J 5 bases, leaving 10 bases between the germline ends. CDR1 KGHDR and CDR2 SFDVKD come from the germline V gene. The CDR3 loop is CATSDFGMTTGELFF. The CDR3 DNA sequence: TGTGCCACCAGTGATTTCGGGATGACGACCGGGGAGCTGTTTTTT.

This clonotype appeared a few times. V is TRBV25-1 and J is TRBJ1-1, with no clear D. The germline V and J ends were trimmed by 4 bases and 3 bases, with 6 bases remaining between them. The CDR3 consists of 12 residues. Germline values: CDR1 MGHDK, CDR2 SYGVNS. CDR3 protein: CASSGSDTEAFF. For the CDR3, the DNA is TGTGCCAGCAGTGGCTCCGACACTGAAGCTTTCTTT.

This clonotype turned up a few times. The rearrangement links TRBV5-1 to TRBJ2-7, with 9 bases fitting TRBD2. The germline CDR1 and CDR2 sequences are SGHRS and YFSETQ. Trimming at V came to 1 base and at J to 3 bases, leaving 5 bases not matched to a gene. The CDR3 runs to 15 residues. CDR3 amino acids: CASSLFAGGLYEQYF. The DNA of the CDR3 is TGCGCCAGCAGCTTGTTCGCGGGAGGGCTCTACGAGCAGTACTTC.

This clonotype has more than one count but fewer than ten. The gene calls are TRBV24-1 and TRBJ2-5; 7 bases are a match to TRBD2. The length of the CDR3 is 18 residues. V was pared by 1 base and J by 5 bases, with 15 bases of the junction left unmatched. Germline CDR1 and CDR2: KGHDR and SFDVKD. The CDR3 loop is CATSDFRLSSGLGETQYF. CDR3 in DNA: TGTGCCACCAGTGATTTTCGTTTGTCTAGCGGACTCGGGGAGACCCAGTACTTC.

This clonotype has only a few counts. The CDR3 coding sequence is TGTGCCTGGGGGGGGGAGATCGGCAATCAGCCCCAGCATTTT. Residues: CAWGGEIGNQPQHF. The chain combines TRBV30 with TRBJ1-5; D possibly corresponds to TRBD1 (5 bases). The ends were cut back, 5 bases at V and 2 bases at J, with 13 bases in the middle. In germline, CDR1 is GTSNPN, CDR2 SVGIG (reference sequence). This CDR3 region has 14 residues.

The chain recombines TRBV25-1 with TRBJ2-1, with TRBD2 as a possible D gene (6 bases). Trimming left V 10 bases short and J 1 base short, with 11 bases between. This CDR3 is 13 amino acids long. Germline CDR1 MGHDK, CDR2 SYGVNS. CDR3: CATARESYNEQFF. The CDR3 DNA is TGTGCCACCGCGCGGGAATCCTACAATGAGCAGTTCTTC.

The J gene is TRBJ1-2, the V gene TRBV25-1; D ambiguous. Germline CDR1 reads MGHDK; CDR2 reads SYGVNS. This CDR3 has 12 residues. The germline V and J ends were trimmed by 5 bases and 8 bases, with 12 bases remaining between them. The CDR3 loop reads CASSSPTGGYTF. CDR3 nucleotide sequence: TGTGCCAGCAGTTCCCCAACGGGGGGCTACACCTTC.

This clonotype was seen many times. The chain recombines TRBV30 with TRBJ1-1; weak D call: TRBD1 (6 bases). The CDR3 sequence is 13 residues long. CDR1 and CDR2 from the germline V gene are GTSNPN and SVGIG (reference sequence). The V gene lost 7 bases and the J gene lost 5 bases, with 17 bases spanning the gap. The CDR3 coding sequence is TGTGCCTTGAGGGGGGGGGCTAGGACTGAAGCTTTCTTT. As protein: CALRGGARTEAFF.

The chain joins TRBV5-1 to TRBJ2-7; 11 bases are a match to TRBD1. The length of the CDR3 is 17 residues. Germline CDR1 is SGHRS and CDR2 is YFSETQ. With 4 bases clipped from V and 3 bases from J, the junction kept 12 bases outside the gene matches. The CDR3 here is CASSRPRGTGGIYEQYF. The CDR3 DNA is TGCGCCAGCAGCCGTCCTAGGGGGACAGGGGGGATCTACGAGCAGTACTTC.

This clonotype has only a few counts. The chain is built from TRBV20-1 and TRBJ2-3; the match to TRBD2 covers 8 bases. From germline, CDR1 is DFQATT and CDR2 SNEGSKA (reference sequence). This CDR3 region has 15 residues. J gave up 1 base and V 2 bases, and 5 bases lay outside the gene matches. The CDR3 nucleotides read TGCAGTGCTAGATCCGGGAGGGCCCGCACAGATACGCAGTATTTT. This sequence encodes CSARSGRARTDTQYF.

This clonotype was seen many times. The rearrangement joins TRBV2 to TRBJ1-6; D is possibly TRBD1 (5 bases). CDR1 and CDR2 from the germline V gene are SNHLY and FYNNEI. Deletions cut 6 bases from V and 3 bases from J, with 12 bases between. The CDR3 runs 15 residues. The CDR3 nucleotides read TGTGCCAGCAGGATCACCCAGGGCTATAATTCACCCCTCCACTTT. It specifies CASRITQGYNSPLHF.

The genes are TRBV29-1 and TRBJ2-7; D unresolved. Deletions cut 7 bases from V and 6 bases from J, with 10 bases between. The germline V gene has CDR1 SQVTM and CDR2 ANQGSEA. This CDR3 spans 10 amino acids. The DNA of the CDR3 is TGCAGCGCCCGGAGCAGCGAGCAGTACTTC. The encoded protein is CSARSSEQYF.

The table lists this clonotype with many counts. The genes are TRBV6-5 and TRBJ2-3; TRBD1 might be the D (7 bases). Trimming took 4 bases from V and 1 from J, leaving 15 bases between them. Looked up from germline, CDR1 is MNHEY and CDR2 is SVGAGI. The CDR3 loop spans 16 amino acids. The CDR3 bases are TGTGCCAGCAGTTTACCTCCCAGGGGGGGCACAGATACGCAGTATTTT. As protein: CASSLPPRGGTDTQYF.

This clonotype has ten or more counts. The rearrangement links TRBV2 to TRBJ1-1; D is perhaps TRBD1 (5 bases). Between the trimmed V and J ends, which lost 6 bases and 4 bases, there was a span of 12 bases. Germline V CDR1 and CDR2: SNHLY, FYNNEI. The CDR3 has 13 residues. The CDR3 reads CASSLQDGTEAFF. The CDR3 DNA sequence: TGTGCCAGCAGCCTACAGGATGGCACTGAAGCTTTCTTT. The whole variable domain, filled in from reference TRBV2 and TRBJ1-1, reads EPEVTQTPSHQVTQMGQEVILRCVPISNHLYFYWYRQILGQKVEFLVSFYNNEISEKSEIFDDQFSVERPDGSNFTLKIRSTKLEDSAMYFCASSLQDGTEAFFGQGTRLTVV.

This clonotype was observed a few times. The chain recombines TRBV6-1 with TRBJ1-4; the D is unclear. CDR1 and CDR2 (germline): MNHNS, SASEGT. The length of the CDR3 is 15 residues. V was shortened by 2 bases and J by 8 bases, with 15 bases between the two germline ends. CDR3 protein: CASSERGIGGEKLFF. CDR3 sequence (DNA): TGTGCCAGCAGTGAAAGAGGGATTGGAGGGGAAAAACTGTTTTTT.

The CDR3 region has the DNA TGTGCCAGCAGTCCAACACCAGGGACCGGGGAGCTGTTTTTT. Amino acid sequence: CASSPTPGTGELFF. The chain recombines TRBV6-4 with TRBJ2-2, with a possible D match to TRBD1 (5 bases). Germline CDR1 is MRHNA and CDR2 is SNTAGT. V was trimmed by 5 bases and J by 5 bases, leaving 12 bases between them. This CDR3 region has 14 residues.

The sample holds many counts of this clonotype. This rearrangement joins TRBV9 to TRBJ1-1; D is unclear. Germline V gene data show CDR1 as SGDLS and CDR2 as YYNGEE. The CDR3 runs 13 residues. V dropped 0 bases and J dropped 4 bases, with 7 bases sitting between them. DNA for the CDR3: TGTGCCAGCAGCGTAGGCTCTGGCACTGAAGCTTTCTTT. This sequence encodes CASSVGSGTEAFF.

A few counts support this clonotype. CDR3 nucleotides: TGTGCCAGCAGTGAATGGGGACAGGGGTGGGACGAGCAGTACTTC. Translated, it gives CASSEWGQGWDEQYF. The gene calls are TRBV25-1 and TRBJ2-7; 10 positions match TRBD1. Losses at the gene ends were 1 base for V and 5 bases for J; bases not matched to a gene: 5. The CDR3 is 15 residues long. Germline V gene data show CDR1 as MGHDK and CDR2 as SYGVNS.